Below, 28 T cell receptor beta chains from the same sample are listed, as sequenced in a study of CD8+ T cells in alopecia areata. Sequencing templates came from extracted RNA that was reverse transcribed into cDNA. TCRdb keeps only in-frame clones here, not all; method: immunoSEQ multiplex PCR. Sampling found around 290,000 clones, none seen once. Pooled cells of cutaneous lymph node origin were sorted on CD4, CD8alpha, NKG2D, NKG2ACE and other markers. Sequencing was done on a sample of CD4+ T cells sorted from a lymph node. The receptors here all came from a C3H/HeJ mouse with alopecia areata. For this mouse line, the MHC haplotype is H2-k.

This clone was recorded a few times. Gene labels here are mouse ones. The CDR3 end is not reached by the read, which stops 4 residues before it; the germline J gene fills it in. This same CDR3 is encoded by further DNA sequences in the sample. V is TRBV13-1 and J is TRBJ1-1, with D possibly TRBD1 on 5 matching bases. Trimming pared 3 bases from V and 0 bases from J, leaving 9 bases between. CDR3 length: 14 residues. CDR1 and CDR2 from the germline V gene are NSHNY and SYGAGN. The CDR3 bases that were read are TGTGCCAGCAGTGCGGACACTGCAAACACA. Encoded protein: CASSADTANT. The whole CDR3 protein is CASSADTANTEVFF.

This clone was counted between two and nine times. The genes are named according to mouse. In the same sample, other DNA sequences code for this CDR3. The CDR3 here is CASSDLGGHEQYF. Partial CDR3 DNA: TGTGCCAGCAGTGACCTGGGGGGGCAT. The V and J genes are TRBV13-1 and TRBJ2-7; 10 nucleotides line up with TRBD2. Read coverage stops 4 residues before the CDR3 terminus; the germline J gene supplies the remainder. This CDR3 has 13 amino acids. Per the germline V gene, CDR1 is NSHNY and CDR2 is SYGAGN.

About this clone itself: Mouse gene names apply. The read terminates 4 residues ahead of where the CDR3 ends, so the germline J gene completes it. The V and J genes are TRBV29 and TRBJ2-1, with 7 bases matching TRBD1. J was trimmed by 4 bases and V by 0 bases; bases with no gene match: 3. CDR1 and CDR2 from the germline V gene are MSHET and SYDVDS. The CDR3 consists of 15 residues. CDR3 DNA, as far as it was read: TGTGCTAGCAGTTTATCGTCGGGACAGTATGCT. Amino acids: CASSLSSGQYA. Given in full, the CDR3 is CASSLSSGQYAEQFF.

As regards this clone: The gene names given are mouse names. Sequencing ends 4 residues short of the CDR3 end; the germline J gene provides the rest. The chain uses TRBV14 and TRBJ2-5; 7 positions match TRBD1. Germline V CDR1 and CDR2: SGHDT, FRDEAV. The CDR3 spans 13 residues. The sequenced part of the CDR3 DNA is TGTGCCAGCAGTTGGGACAGCCGCGAC. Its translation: CASSWDSRD. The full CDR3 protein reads CASSWDSRDTQYF. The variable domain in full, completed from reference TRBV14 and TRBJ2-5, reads EAGVTQSPRYAVLQEGQAVSFWCDPISGHDTLYWYQQPRDQGPQLLVYFRDEAVIDNSQLPSDRFSAVRPKGTNSTLKIQSAKQGDTATYLCASSWDSRDTQYFGPGTRLLVL.

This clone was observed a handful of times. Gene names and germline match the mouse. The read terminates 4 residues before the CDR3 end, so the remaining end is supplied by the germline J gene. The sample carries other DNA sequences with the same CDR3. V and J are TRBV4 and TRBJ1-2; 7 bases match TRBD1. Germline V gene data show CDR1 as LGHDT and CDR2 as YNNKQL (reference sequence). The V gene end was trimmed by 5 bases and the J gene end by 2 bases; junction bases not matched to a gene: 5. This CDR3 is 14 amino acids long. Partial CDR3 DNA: TGTGCCAGCAGCCACAGGGGAAGGAACTCC. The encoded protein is CASSHRGRNS. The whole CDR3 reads CASSHRGRNSDYTF.

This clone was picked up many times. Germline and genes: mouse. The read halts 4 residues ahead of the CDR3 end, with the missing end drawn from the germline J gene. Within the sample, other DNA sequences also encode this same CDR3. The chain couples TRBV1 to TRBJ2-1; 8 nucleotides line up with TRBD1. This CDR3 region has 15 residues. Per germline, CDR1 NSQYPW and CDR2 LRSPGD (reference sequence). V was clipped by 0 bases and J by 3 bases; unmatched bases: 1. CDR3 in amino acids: CTCSAETGAYAEQFF. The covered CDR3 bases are TGCACCTGCAGTGCAGAGACAGGGGCCTATGCT.

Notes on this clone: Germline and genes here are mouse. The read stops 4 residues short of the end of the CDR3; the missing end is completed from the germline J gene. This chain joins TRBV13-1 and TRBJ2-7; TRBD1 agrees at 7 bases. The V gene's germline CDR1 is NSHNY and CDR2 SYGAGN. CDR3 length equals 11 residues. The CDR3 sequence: CASGTEYEQYF. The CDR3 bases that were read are TGTGCCAGCGGGACAGAATAT.

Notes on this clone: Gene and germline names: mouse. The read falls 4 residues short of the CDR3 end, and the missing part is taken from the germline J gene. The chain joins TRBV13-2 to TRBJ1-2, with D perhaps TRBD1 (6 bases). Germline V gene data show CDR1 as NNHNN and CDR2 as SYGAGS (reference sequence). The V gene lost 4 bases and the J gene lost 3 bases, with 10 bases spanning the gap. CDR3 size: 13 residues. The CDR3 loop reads CASGRKGDSDYTF. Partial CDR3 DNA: TGTGCCAGCGGTCGGAAGGGGGACTCC.

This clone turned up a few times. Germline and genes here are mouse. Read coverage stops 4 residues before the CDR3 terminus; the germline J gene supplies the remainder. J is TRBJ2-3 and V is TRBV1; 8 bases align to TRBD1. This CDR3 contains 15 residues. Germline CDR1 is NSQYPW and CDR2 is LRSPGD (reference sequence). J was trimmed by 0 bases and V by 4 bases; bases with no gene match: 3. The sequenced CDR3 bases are TGCACCTGCAGTGGGGACAGGTATAGTGCAGAA. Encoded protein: CTCSGDRYSAE. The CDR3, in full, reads CTCSGDRYSAETLYF.

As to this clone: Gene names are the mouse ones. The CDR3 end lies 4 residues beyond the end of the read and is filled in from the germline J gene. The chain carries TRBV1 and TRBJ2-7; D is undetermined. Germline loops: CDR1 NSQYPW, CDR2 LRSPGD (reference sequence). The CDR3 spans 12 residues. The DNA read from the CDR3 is TGCACCTGCAGTGCACCAGAATAT. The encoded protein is CTCSAPEY. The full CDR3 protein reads CTCSAPEYEQYF.

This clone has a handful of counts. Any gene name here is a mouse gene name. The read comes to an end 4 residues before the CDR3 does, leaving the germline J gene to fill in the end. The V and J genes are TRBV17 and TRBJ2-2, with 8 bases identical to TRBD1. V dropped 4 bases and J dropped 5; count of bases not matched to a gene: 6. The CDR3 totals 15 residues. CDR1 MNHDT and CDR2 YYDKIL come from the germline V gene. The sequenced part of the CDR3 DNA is TGTGCTAGCAGTACCCGACAGGGGTGGACCGGG. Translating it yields CASSTRQGWTG. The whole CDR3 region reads CASSTRQGWTGQLYF.

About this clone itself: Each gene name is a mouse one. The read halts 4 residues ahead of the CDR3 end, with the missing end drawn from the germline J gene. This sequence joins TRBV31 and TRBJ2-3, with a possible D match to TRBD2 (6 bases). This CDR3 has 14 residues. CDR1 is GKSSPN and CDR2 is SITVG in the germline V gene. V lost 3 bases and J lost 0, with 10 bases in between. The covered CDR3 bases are TGTGCCTGGAGGTGGGGGAATAGTGCAGAA. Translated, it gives CAWRWGNSAE. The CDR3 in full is CAWRWGNSAETLYF.

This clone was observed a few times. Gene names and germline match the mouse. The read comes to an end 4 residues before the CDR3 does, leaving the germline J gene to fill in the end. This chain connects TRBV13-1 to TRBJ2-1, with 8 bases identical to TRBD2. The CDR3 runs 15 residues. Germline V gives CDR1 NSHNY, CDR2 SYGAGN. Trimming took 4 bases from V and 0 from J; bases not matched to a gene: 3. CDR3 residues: CASSLGGNNYAEQFF. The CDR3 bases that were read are TGTGCCAGCAGTCTGGGGGGCAATAACTATGCT.

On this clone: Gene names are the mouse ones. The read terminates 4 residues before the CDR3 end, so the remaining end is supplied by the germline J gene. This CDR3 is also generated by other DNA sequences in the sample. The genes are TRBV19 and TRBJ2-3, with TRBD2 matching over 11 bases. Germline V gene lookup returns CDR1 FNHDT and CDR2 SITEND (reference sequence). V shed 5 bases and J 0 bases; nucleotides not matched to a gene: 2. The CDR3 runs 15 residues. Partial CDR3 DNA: TGTGCCAGCAGGCGGACTGGGGGGAGTGCAGAA. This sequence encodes CASRRTGGSAE. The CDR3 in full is CASRRTGGSAETLYF.

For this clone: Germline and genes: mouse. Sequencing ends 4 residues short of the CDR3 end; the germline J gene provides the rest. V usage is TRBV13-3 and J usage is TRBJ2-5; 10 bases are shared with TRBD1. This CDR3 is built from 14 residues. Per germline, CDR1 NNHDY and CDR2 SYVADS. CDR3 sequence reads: CASRPGQGKDTQYF. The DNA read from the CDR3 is TGTGCCAGCAGACCGGGACAGGGGAAAGAC. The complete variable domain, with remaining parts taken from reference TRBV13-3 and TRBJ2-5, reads EAAVTQSPRSKVAVTGGKVTLSCHQTNNHDYMYWYRQDTGHGLRLIHYSYVADSTEKGDIPDGYKASRPSQENFSLILELASLSQTAVYFCASRPGQGKDTQYFGPGTRLLVL.

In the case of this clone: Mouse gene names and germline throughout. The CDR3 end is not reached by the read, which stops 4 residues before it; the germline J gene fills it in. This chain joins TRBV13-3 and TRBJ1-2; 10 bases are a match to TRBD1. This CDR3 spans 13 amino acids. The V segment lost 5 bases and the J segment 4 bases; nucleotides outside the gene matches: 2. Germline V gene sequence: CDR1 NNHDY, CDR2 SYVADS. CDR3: CASRTGGASDYTF. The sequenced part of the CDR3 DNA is TGTGCCAGCAGGACAGGGGGCGCCTCC.

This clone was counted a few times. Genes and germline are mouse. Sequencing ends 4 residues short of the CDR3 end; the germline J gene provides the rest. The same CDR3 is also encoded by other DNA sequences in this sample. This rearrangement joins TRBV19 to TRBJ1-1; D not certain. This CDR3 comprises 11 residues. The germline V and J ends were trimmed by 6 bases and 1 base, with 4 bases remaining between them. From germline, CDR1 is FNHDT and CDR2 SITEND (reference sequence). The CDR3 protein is CASKGNTEVFF. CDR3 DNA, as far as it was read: TGTGCCAGCAAAGGGAACACA.

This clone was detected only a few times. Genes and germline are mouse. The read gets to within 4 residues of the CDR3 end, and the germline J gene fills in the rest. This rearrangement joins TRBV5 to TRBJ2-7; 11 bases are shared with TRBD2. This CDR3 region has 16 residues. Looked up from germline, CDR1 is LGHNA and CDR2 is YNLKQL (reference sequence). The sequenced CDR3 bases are TGTGCCAGCAGCCAGCCCGACTGGGGGGGGATGTAT. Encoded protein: CASSQPDWGGMY. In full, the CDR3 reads CASSQPDWGGMYEQYF.

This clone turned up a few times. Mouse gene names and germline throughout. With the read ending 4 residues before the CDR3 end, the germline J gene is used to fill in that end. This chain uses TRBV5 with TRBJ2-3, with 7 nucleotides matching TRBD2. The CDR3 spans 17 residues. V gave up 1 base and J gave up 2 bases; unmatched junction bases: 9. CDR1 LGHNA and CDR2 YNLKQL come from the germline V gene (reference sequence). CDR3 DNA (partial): TGTGCCAGCAGCCAAGGCGGGGGGGATGTTTTTGCAGAA. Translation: CASSQGGGDVFAE. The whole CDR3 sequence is CASSQGGGDVFAETLYF.

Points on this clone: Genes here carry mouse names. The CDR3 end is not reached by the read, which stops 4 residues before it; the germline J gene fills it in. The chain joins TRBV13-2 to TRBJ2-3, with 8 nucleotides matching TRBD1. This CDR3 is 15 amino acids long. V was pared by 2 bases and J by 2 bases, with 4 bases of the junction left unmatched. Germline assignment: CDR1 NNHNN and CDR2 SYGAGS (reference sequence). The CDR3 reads CASGERTGIAETLYF. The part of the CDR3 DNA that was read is TGTGCCAGCGGTGAACGGACAGGGATTGCAGAA.

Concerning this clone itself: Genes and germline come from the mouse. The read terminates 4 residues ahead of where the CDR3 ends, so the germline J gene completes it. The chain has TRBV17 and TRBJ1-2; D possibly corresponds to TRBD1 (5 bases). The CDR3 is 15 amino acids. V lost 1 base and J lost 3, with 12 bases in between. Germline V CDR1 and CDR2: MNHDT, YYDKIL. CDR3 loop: CASSRVGRGDSDYTF. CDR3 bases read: TGTGCTAGCAGTAGAGTAGGACGGGGGGACTCC.

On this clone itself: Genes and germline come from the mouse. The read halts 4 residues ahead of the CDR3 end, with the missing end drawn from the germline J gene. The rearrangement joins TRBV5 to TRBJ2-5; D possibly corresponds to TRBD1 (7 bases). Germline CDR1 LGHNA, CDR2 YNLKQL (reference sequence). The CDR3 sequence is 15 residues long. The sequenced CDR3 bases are TGTGCCAGCAGCCAAGATCGGAGGGGGCGGGAC. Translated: CASSQDRRGRD. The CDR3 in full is CASSQDRRGRDTQYF.

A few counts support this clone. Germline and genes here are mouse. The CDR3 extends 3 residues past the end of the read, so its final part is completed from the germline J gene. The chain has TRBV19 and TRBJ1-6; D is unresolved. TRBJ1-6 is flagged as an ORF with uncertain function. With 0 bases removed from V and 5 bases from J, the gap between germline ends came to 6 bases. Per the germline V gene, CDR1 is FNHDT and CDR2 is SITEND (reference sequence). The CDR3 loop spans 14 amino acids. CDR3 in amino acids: CASSIGRDNSPLYF. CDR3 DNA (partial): TGTGCCAGCAGTATAGGAAGGGATAATTCGCCC.

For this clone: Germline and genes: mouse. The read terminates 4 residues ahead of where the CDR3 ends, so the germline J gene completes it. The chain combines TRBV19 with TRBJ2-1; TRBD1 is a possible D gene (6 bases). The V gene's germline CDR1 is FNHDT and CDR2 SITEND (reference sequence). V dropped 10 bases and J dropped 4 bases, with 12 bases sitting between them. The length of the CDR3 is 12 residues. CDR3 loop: CAFRDKYAEQFF. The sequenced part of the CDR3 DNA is TGTGCCTTCCGGGACAAGTATGCT. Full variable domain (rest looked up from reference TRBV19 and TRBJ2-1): GGIITQTPKFLIGQEGQKLTLKCQQNFNHDTMYWYRQDSGKGLRLIYYSITENDLQKGDLSEGYDASREKKSSFSLTVTSAQKNEMAVFLCAFRDKYAEQFFGPGTRLTVL.

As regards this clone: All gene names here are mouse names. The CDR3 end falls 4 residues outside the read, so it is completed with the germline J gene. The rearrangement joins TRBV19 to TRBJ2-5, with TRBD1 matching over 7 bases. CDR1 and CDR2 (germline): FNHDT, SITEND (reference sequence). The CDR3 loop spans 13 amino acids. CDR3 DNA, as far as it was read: TGTGCCAGCAGTATGGGACAGCGGGAC. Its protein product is CASSMGQRD. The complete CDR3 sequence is CASSMGQRDTQYF.

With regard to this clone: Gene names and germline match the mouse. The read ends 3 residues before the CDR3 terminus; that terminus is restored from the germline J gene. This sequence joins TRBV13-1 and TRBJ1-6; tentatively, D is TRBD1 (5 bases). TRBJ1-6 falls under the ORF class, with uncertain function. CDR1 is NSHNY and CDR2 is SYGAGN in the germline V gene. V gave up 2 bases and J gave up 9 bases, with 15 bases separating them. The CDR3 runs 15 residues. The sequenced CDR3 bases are TGTGCCAGCAGTGAAGCAGGGCCTAGGGGTTCGCCC. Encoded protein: CASSEAGPRGSP. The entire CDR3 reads CASSEAGPRGSPLYF.

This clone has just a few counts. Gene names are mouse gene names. Incomplete CDR3 DNA: TGTGCCAGCAGTATAGACTGGGGGGGCCACGAC. Residues: CASSIDWGGHD. The full CDR3 sequence reads CASSIDWGGHDTQYF. This chain joins TRBV19 and TRBJ2-5; the match to TRBD2 covers 11 bases. The read ends 4 residues shy of where the CDR3 ends; the end is completed using the germline J gene. This CDR3 contains 15 residues. CDR1 and CDR2 (germline): FNHDT, SITEND (reference sequence).

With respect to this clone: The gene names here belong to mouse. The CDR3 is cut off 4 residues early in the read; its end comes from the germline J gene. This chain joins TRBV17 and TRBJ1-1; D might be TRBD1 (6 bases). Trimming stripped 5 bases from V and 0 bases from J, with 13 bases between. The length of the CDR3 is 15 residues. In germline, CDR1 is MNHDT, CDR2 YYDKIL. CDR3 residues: CASSDPGQANTEVFF. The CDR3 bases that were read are TGTGCTAGCAGTGATCCGGGACAAGCAAACACA.